These T cell receptor beta chains were read from a single sample in a study of blood T cell repertoires in COVID-19. Data came from immunoSEQ multiplex PCR; TCRdb stores just in-frame clones and leaves some out. This sample has over 200,000 clones; over 75% occur once, and the top ten carry over 3.5%. Sequencing was carried out using PBMCs or T cells enriched from blood (not recorded which). Source of these receptors: a woman in her 30s who had been exposed to COVID-19. Each CDR3 is given with its conserved first and last residue. Each record gives: V gene, D gene, J gene, clone size, CDR3 length, CDR3 protein, CDR3 DNA. A D gene is named only where the DNA matches it firmly. Not every row has a clone size; where given, it reads once, few, many or a size class.

TRBV6-5	TRBD1	TRBJ1-2	.	14	CASRRQGANYGYTF	TGTGCCAGCAGGCGACAGGGGGCTAACTATGGCTACACCTTC
TRBV9	TRBD2	TRBJ2-3	once	16	CASSLRLAGVTDTQYF	TGTGCCAGCAGCTTGCGACTAGCGGGAGTCACAGATACGCAGTATTTT
TRBV18	.	TRBJ2-7	once	14	CASSRRTDTYEQYF	TGTGCCAGCTCACGGAGGACTGATACCTACGAGCAGTACTTC
TRBV6-1	.	TRBJ2-7	.	13	CASSERASYEQYF	TGTGCCAGCAGTGAACGAGCGAGCTACGAGCAGTACTTC
TRBV2	.	TRBJ2-1	.	13	CASSELANNEQFF	TGTGCCAGCAGTGAACTGGCAAACAATGAGCAGTTCTTC
TRBV14	TRBD2	TRBJ2-7	.	16	CASSQDGREGRYEQYF	TGTGCCAGCAGCCAAGACGGGCGGGAGGGCCGTTACGAGCAGTACTTC
TRBV7-2	.	TRBJ1-4	once	16	CASSLGVGGRGEKLFF	TGTGCCAGCAGCTTAGGCGTTGGAGGGCGTGGGGAAAAACTGTTTTTT
TRBV30	.	TRBJ1-5	.	15	CAWSVPWQDNQPQHF	TGTGCCTGGAGTGTACCGTGGCAGGACAATCAGCCCCAGCATTTT
TRBV5-6	TRBD1	TRBJ1-1	once	14	CASSSRTGADLAFF	TGTGCCAGCAGCTCTCGGACAGGGGCGGATTTAGCTTTCTTT
TRBV6-6	TRBD2	TRBJ2-1	.	16	CASSYYSGRANNEQFF	TGTGCCAGCAGTTACTATAGCGGGAGGGCTAACAATGAGCAGTTCTTC
TRBV5-1	.	TRBJ1-4	.	14	CASSLGQGEEKLFF	TGCGCCAGCAGCTTGGGGCAGGGTGAGGAAAAACTGTTTTTT
TRBV6-6	.	TRBJ1-1	.	14	CASSYSKQVPEAFF	TGTGCCAGCAGTTACTCGAAACAGGTTCCTGAAGCTTTCTTT
TRBV6-5	.	TRBJ1-6	.	12	CASGRGNSPLHF	TGTGCCAGCGGCCGGGGGAATTCACCCCTCCACTTT
TRBV19	TRBD1	TRBJ1-5	.	19	CASSSEGGTGTYSNQPQHF	TGTGCCAGTAGCAGTGAGGGTGGGACAGGAACGTATAGCAATCAGCCCCAGCATTTT
TRBV30	.	TRBJ2-7	.	13	CAWSKRVGGEQYF	TGTGCCTGGAGTAAAAGGGTAGGGGGCGAGCAGTACTTC
TRBV6-1	.	TRBJ2-5	.	11	CASSDRETQYF	TGTGCCAGCAGTGATCGGGAGACCCAGTACTTC
TRBV3-1/TRBV3-2	.	TRBJ2-2	.	16	CASSHPAIASTGELFF	TGTGCCAGCAGCCATCCGGCCATAGCGAGCACCGGGGAGCTGTTTTTT
TRBV19	TRBD2	TRBJ2-3	.	18	CASSGSPGLAGLTDTQYF	TGTGCCAGTAGTGGCTCCCCCGGACTAGCGGGACTCACAGATACGCAGTATTTT
TRBV5-4	.	TRBJ1-5	few	16	CASRGGQYYSNQPQHF	TGTGCCAGCAGGGGGGGGCAATATTATAGCAATCAGCCCCAGCATTTT
TRBV5-1	TRBD2	TRBJ2-5	few	16	CASSLGRTSGQETQYF	TGCGCCAGCAGCTTGGGCCGGACTAGCGGACAAGAGACCCAGTACTTC
TRBV5-1	TRBD2	TRBJ2-3	once	15	CASSWGTSGKDTQYF	TGCGCCAGCAGCTGGGGGACTAGCGGGAAGGATACGCAGTATTTT
TRBV7-8	TRBD2	TRBJ2-1	.	19	CASSLGASGRTGGYNEQFF	TGTGCCAGCAGCTTAGGCGCTAGCGGGAGAACGGGGGGTTACAATGAGCAGTTCTTC
TRBV5-4	.	TRBJ1-2	.	12	CASSLRGYGYTF	TGTGCCAGCAGCTTGAGAGGATATGGCTACACCTTC
TRBV4-2	TRBD2	TRBJ2-6	.	21	CASSRGLAGEGSSSGANVLTF	TGTGCCAGCAGCCGCGGACTAGCGGGAGAGGGGAGTAGCTCTGGGGCCAACGTCCTGACTTTC
TRBV5-1	TRBD1	TRBJ1-4	once	14	CASSWTGQKEKLFF	TGCGCCAGCAGCTGGACGGGACAGAAGGAAAAACTGTTTTTT
TRBV5-1	TRBD1	TRBJ1-4	.	16	CASSATQDRFNEKLFF	TGCGCCAGCAGCGCGACCCAGGACAGGTTTAATGAAAAACTGTTTTTT
TRBV3-1/TRBV3-2	TRBD2	TRBJ2-3	.	15	CASSSSGRGTDTQYF	TGTGCCAGCAGTTCTAGCGGGAGGGGCACAGATACGCAGTATTTT
TRBV30	.	TRBJ2-7	.	12	CAWSVRQEVRYF	TGTGCCTGGAGTGTACGGCAGGAAGTACGGTACTTC
TRBV6-5	.	TRBJ2-1	.	13	CASLAYRHNEQFF	TGTGCCAGCCTAGCCTACAGACACAATGAGCAGTTCTTC
TRBV6-2/TRBV6-3	.	TRBJ1-5	.	12	CASSYSGLPQHF	TGTGCCAGCAGTTACTCGGGGCTGCCCCAGCATTTT
TRBV7-9	.	TRBJ1-2	.	14	CASSFTGSPNGYTF	TGTGCCAGCAGCTTTACCGGGTCTCCAAATGGCTACACCTTC
TRBV10-3	.	TRBJ2-7	.	11	CAIARDYEQYF	TGTGCAATCGCCAGGGACTACGAGCAGTACTTC
TRBV21-1	.	TRBJ2-7	.	16	CASSKSGTLVSYEQYF	TGTGCCAGCAGCAAATCCGGGACACTCGTTTCCTACGAGCAGTACTTC
TRBV2	.	TRBJ1-5	many	14	CASSVGGTDQPQHF	TGTGCCAGCAGTGTAGGAGGAACTGATCAGCCCCAGCATTTT
TRBV5-1	TRBD1	TRBJ1-1	.	16	CASSLTGTGKNTEAFF	TGCGCCAGCAGCTTGACCGGGACAGGGAAGAACACTGAAGCTTTCTTT
TRBV30	TRBD1	TRBJ2-7	.	13	CAWSLDRGYEQYF	TGTGCCTGGAGTTTGGACAGGGGCTACGAGCAGTACTTC
TRBV29-1	TRBD1	TRBJ1-1	.	14	CSVRTGKSDTEAFF	TGCAGCGTTCGGACAGGGAAAAGCGACACTGAAGCTTTCTTT
TRBV2	.	TRBJ2-1	.	14	CARHPDSSYNEQFF	TGTGCCAGACATCCTGACAGCTCCTACAATGAGCAGTTCTTC
TRBV14	.	TRBJ2-7	.	12	CASSLGRGEQYF	TGTGCCAGCAGCCTAGGCCGGGGCGAGCAGTACTTC
TRBV28	TRBD2	TRBJ2-5	.	16	CASSLGGTSFQETQYF	TGTGCCAGCAGTTTAGGGGGGACTAGCTTCCAAGAGACCCAGTACTTC
TRBV7-6	TRBD2	TRBJ2-2	.	18	CASSSRGSGRGNTGELFF	TGTGCCAGCAGCTCCAGGGGTAGCGGGAGAGGGAACACCGGGGAGCTGTTTTTT
TRBV2	TRBD2	TRBJ2-5	.	15	CASSVGLAGGETQYF	TGTGCCAGCAGTGTGGGACTAGCGGGAGGGGAGACCCAGTACTTC
TRBV9	TRBD2	TRBJ2-2	.	16	CASSVGLAGVKGELFF	TGTGCCAGCAGCGTGGGACTAGCGGGAGTAAAGGGGGAGCTGTTTTTT
TRBV9	TRBD1	TRBJ2-7	.	14	CASSVGRTGVEQYF	TGTGCCAGCAGCGTCGGACGGACAGGGGTCGAGCAGTACTTC
TRBV5-1	TRBD2	TRBJ2-2	.	14	CASSTGTMSGELFF	TGCGCCAGCAGCACCGGGACTATGAGCGGGGAGCTGTTTTTT
TRBV19	TRBD1	TRBJ2-1	.	15	CASTEGQDTYNEQFF	TGTGCCAGTACCGAGGGACAGGATACCTACAATGAGCAGTTCTTC
TRBV10-3	TRBD1	TRBJ2-7	.	16	CAISSRDRGPGYEQYF	TGTGCCATCAGTTCCCGTGACAGGGGGCCTGGCTACGAGCAGTACTTC
TRBV30	.	TRBJ2-5	.	12	CAWSSTRETQYF	TGTGCCTGGAGTTCCACCAGAGAGACCCAGTACTTC
TRBV3-1/TRBV3-2	TRBD1	TRBJ1-2	.	17	CASSQEARDRAGYGYTF	TGTGCCAGCAGCCAAGAAGCTCGGGACAGGGCAGGCTATGGCTACACCTTC
TRBV19	.	TRBJ1-5	.	14	CASSPGGAPLTQHF	TGTGCCAGTAGTCCTGGGGGCGCACCCTTGACCCAGCATTTT
TRBV29-1	.	TRBJ2-7	.	16	CSVIPKRLVGAYEQYF	TGCAGCGTTATCCCAAAACGACTAGTTGGGGCCTACGAGCAGTACTTC
TRBV28	.	TRBJ1-5	.	12	CASTQGRQPQHF	TGTGCCAGCACCCAGGGGAGACAGCCCCAGCATTTT
TRBV30	TRBD2	TRBJ2-1	.	17	CAWSLLGSGRAYNEQFF	TGTGCCTGGAGCCTACTAGGTAGCGGGAGAGCCTACAATGAGCAGTTCTTC
TRBV13	TRBD2	TRBJ2-7	.	15	CASSFKAGDKYEQYF	TGTGCCAGCAGCTTCAAAGCGGGAGATAAATACGAGCAGTACTTC
TRBV2	TRBD1	TRBJ1-2	.	15	CASSGGTGDNYGYTF	TGTGCCAGCAGCGGGGGTACAGGGGATAACTATGGCTACACCTTC